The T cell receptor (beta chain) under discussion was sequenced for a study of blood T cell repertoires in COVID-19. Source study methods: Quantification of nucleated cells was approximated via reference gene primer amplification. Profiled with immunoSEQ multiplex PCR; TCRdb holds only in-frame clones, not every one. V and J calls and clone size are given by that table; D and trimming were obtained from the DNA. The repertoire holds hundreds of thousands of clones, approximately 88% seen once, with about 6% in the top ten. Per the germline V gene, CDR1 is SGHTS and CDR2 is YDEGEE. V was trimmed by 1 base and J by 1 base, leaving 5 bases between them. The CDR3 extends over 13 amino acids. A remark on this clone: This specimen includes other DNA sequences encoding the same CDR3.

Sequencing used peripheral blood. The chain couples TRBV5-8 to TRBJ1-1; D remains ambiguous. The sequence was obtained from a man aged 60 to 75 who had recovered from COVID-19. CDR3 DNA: TGTGCCAGCAGCTTGCAGGAGAACACTGAAGCTTTCTTT. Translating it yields CASSLQENTEAFF. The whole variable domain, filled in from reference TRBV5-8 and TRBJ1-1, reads EAGVTQSPTHLIKTRGQQATLRCSPISGHTSVYWYQQALGLGLQFLLWYDEGEERNRGNFPPRFSGRQFPNYSSELNVNALELEDSALYLCASSLQENTEAFFGQGTRLTVV.